This entry features one TCR beta chain sequence. Its antigen is undetermined. This specimen belongs to a study of T cell repertoires in cytomegalovirus infection. MiXCR was run by TCRdb on the reads, yielding one entry per CDR3 protein. The sample lists some 350,000 distinct CDR3 sequences, about 32% occurring once. Germline values: CDR1 MNHEY, CDR2 SVGEGT. After removal of 5 bases from V and 5 bases from J, the junction contained 8 bases not matched to a gene. CDR3 size: 16 residues. Sequences were derived from cultured PBMCs, sampled from culture after CMV antigen stimulation. The V gene is TRBV6-2 or TRBV6-3, the J gene TRBJ2-3, with 12 bases fitting TRBD2. The sequence came from a human donor in good health (CMV status not recorded). Some clones in this sample may be carry-over from other donors' samples. The DNA of the CDR3 is TGTGCCAGCAGTGTCCGACTAGCGGGAGTGGTAGATACGCAGTATTTT. This gives the protein CASSVRLAGVVDTQYF.